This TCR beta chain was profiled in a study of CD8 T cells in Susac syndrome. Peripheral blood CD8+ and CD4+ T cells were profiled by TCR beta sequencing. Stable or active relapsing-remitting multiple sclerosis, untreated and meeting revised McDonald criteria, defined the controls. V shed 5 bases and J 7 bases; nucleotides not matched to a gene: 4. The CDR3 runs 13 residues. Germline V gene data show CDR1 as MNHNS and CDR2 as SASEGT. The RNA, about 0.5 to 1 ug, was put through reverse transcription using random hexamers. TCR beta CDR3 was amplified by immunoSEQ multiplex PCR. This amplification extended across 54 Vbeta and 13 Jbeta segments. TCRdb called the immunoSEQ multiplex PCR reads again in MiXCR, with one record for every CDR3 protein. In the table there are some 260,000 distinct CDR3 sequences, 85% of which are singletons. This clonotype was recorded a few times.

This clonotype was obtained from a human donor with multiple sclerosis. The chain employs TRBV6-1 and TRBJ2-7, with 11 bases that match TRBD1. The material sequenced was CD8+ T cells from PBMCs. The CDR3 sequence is CASSHGTGGEQYF. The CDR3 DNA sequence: TGTGCCAGCAGTCACGGGACAGGGGGTGAGCAGTACTTC.